This TCR beta chain originates from a study of blood T cell repertoires in COVID-19. Germline V gene sequence: CDR1 SGHVS, CDR2 FQNEAQ. V dropped 0 bases and J dropped 5 bases, with 11 bases sitting between them. This CDR3 comprises 15 residues. Profiling relied on immunoSEQ multiplex PCR, and the TCRdb table lists in-frame clones only, not all of them. The sample lists about 40,000 clones, roughly 79% occurring once. The sample was peripheral blood. This TCR was recovered from a woman of 80 years or more with acute or convalescent COVID-19. The chain recombines TRBV7-8 with TRBJ2-1; the D is unclear. The CDR3 region has the DNA TGTGCCAGCAGCTTAGCCCTTAATCCGGACAATGAGCAGTTCTTC. Translated, it gives CASSLALNPDNEQFF.